Shown below are 8 T cell receptor beta chains from a single sample sequenced in a study of control samples from healthy donors and cancer patients (dated by TCRdb to 2020 to 2021). The library came from the immunoSEQ multiplex PCR assay. TCRdb holds this immuneACCESS table with in-frame rearrangements only. Some clones are missing; in checked studies, unresolved V genes explain under half, and the rest has no known cause. This sample has fewer than 200,000 clones in its table, and around 88% of those were observed once. In total, the top ten clones hold around 5% of the sample. The specimen sequenced was blood. The receptors stem from a woman in her thirties in good health.

This clone was detected only once. The chain employs TRBV5-1 and TRBJ2-7; D gene uncertain. Germline CDR1 and CDR2: SGHRS and YFSETQ. The V end was cut by 0 bases, the J end by 5 bases, with 12 bases between. CDR3 length equals 14 residues. CDR3: CASSLAVGPNEQYF. CDR3 nucleotide sequence: TGCGCCAGCAGCTTGGCGGTCGGCCCAAACGAGCAGTACTTC.

The CDR3 spells CASTLGGSREQYV. The DNA for the CDR3 is TGTGCCAGCACCCTGGGGGGTTCGCGCGAGCAGTACGTC. The gene calls are TRBV5-4 and TRBJ2-7, with D possibly being TRBD2 (6 bases). The CDR3 totals 13 residues. The germline V gene encodes CDR1 SGHNT and CDR2 YYREEE (reference sequence). V lost 6 bases to trimming and J lost 6 bases, with 16 bases between them.

This clone has more than one count but fewer than ten. V is TRBV18 and J is TRBJ2-2, with D unresolved. Trimming removed 1 base from V and 7 bases from J, with 4 bases in between. CDR3 length equals 12 residues. Germline CDR1 is KGHSH and CDR2 is LQKENI. CDR3 DNA sequence: TGTGCCAGCTCACCACGGGACGGGGAGCTGTTTTTT. Its translation: CASSPRDGELFF. Based on the CDR3 plus reference TRBV18 and TRBJ2-2, the full variable domain is NAGVMQNPRHLVRRRGQEARLRCSPMKGHSHVYWYRQLPEEGLKFMVYLQKENIIDESGMPKERFSAEFPKEGPSILRIQQVVRGDSAAYFCASSPRDGELFFGEGSRLTVL.

A single count supports this clone. V gene TRBV5-1 combines with J gene TRBJ2-5; 9 positions match TRBD2. The CDR3 is made up of 18 amino acids. The ends lost 3 bases at V and 0 bases at J; junction bases unmatched: 12. Germline-derived CDR1 and CDR2 are SGHRS and YFSETQ. The CDR3 DNA sequence: TGCGCCAGCAGCTACCCGGGACTAGCCACTTCTAACCAAGAGACCCAGTACTTC. The encoded protein is CASSYPGLATSNQETQYF.

The gene calls are TRBV5-1 and TRBJ1-1, with D possibly being TRBD1 (5 bases). V lost 0 bases and J 0 bases, leaving 12 bases between the germline ends. This CDR3 is 16 amino acids long. Germline-derived CDR1 and CDR2 are SGHRS and YFSETQ. DNA of the CDR3: TGCGCCAGCAGCTTGGATGGTGGGACCATGAACACTGAAGCTTTCTTT. Its translation is CASSLDGGTMNTEAFF. The full variable domain, completed using reference TRBV5-1 and TRBJ1-1, is KAGVTQTPRYLIKTRGQQVTLSCSPISGHRSVSWYQQTPGQGLQFLFEYFSETQRNKGNFPGRFSGRQFSNSRSEMNVSTLELGDSALYLCASSLDGGTMNTEAFFGQGTRLTVV.

Only a few counts were recorded for this clone. The CDR3 loop reads CATRTLGTPNSPLHF. In DNA, the CDR3 is TGTGCCACCAGAACCCTGGGGACACCTAATTCACCCCTCCACTTT. The gene calls are TRBV2 and TRBJ1-6; a possible D gene is TRBD1 (6 bases). CDR1 is SNHLY and CDR2 is FYNNEI in the germline V gene. The CDR3 extends over 15 amino acids. Trimming cost V 10 bases and J 6 bases, with 19 bases left between them.

The V and J genes are TRBV5-1 and TRBJ2-5; D may be TRBD2 (6 bases). Germline V gene lookup returns CDR1 SGHRS and CDR2 YFSETQ. CDR3 size: 14 residues. Trimming pared 4 bases from V and 2 bases from J, leaving 12 bases between. CDR3 DNA sequence: TGCGCCAGCAGCGACGGGAGAGTACAAGAGACCCAGTACTTC. Its protein is CASSDGRVQETQYF. The variable domain in full, completed from reference TRBV5-1 and TRBJ2-5, reads KAGVTQTPRYLIKTRGQQVTLSCSPISGHRSVSWYQQTPGQGLQFLFEYFSETQRNKGNFPGRFSGRQFSNSRSEMNVSTLELGDSALYLCASSDGRVQETQYFGPGTRLLVL.

The chain links TRBV4-1 to TRBJ1-6; 7 bases are shared with TRBD1. Germline V gene data show CDR1 as MGHRA and CDR2 as YSYEKL. The V gene end was trimmed by 5 bases and the J gene end by 6 bases; junction bases not matched to a gene: 7. The CDR3 runs 15 residues. The CDR3 DNA follows: TGCGCCAGCAGCTTCAGGGCAGGGGGTAATTCACCCCTCCACTTT. Translation: CASSFRAGGNSPLHF.